This T cell receptor (beta chain) comes out of a study of blood T cell repertoires in COVID-19. Study in general: COVID-19 samples, acute and convalescent, were from the United States, Italy and Spain. PBMCs, B-cell-depleted T cells, or T cells provided the cDNA or gDNA that made up the material.

In the original processing: Amplification with reference gene primers provided the estimates of nucleated cell counts. Measured with immunoSEQ multiplex PCR; TCRdb has only the in-frame clones, and not every one. The V and J calls and clone size are taken from that table; D and trimming were inferred from the DNA. The data hold roughly 110,000 clones, with about 85% observed a single time. The germline V gene encodes CDR1 MNHNY and CDR2 SVGAGI (reference sequence). J lost 2 bases, V lost 5 bases, and 7 bases had no gene match. The CDR3 covers 17 residues. This sequence joins TRBV6-6 and TRBJ2-6; 9 nucleotides align to TRBD1. This clonotype originated in a man aged 35 to 55 with acute or convalescent COVID-19. Sequencing used peripheral blood. The CDR3 region has the DNA TGTGCCAGCAGTCCTTACAGGGGGCGGCCTGGGGCCAACGTCCTGACTTTC. The encoded protein is CASSPYRGRPGANVLTF.